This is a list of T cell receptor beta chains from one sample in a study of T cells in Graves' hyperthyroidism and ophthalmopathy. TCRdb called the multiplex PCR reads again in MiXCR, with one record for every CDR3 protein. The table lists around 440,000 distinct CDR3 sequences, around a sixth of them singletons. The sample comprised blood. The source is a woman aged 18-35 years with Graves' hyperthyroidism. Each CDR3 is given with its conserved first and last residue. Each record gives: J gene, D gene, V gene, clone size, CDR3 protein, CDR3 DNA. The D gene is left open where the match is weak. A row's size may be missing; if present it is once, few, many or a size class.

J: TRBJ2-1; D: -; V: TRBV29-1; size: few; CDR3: CSVGAGNEQFF; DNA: TGCAGCGTTGGGGCCGGGAATGAGCAGTTCTTC
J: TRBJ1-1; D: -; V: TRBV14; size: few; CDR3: CASRARQSEDTEAFF; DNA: TGTGCCAGCAGGGCACGACAGAGTGAGGACACTGAAGCTTTCTTT
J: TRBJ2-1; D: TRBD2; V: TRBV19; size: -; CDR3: CASSSPRDLREGEQFF; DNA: TGTGCCAGTAGTAGTCCGCGGGACCTCCGGGAGGGTGAGCAGTTCTTC
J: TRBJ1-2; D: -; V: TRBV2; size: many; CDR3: CASFRLYGYTF; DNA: TGTGCCAGCTTCAGACTCTATGGCTACACCTTC
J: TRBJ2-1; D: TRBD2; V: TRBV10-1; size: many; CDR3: CASSDPSGRLNEQFF; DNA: TGCGCCAGCAGTGATCCTAGCGGGAGGCTGAATGAGCAGTTCTTC
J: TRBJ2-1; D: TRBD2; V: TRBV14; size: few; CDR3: CASSQDYPGGGEQFF; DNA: TGTGCCAGCAGCCAAGATTACCCGGGAGGGGGTGAGCAGTTCTTC
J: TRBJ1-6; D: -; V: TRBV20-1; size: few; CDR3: CSAINTGRTLSNSPLHF; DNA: TGCAGTGCTATTAATACCGGACGGACCCTCTCGAATTCACCCCTCCACTTT
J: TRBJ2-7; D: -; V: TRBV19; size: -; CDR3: CASSSHSDEQYF; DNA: TGTGCCAGTAGTAGTCACTCTGACGAGCAGTACTTC
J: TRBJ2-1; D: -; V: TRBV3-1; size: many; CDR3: CASSQGHSSSYNEQFF; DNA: TGTGCCAGCAGCCAAGGGCACAGTAGTTCCTACAATGAGCAGTTCTTC
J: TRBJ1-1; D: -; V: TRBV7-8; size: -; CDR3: CASSPNREYTEAFF; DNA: TGTGCCAGCAGCCCTAACAGGGAGTACACTGAAGCTTTCTTT
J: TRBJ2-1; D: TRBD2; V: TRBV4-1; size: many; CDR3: CASRERAGENEQFF; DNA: TGCGCCAGCAGAGAACGAGCGGGAGAGAATGAGCAGTTCTTC
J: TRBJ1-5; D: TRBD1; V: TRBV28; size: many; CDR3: CASSFWGQYSNQPQHF; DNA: TGTGCCAGCAGTTTTTGGGGACAGTATAGCAATCAGCCCCAGCATTTT
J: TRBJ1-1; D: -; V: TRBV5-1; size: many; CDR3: CASRRPGAGTEAFF; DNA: TGCGCCAGCAGGAGGCCAGGGGCCGGAACTGAAGCTTTCTTT
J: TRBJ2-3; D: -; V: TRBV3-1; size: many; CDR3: CASSQDWRTDTQYF; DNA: TGTGCCAGCAGCCAAGATTGGCGGACAGATACGCAGTATTTT
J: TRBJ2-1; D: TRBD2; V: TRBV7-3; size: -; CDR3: CASSLFAGASYNEQFF; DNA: TGTGCCAGCAGCCTTTTTGCGGGAGCCTCCTACAATGAGCAGTTCTTC
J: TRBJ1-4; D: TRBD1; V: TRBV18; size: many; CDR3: CASSPPGTGWSEKLFF; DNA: TGTGCCAGCTCACCACCGGGGACAGGGTGGAGTGAAAAACTGTTTTTT
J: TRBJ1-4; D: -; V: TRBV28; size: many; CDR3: CASSPLYPSGRVSEKLFF; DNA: TGTGCCAGCAGTCCCCTATACCCTTCGGGCAGGGTCAGCGAAAAACTGTTTTTT
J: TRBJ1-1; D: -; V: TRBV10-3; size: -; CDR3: CAISETGALHWTRAFF; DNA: TGTGCCATCAGTGAAACGGGGGCTTTACATTGGACGAGAGCTTTCTTT
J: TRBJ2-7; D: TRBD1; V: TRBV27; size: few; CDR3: CASRLGTGLYEQYF; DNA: TGTGCCAGCAGACTCGGGACAGGGCTCTACGAGCAGTACTTC
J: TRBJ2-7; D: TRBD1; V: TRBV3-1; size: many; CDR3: CASSRGTGRYEQYF; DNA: TGTGCCAGCAGCCGCGGGACAGGGCGTTACGAGCAGTACTTC
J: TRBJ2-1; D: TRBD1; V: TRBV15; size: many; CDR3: CATSREAGGTYNEQFF; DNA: TGTGCCACCAGCAGAGAGGCAGGGGGAACCTACAATGAGCAGTTCTTC
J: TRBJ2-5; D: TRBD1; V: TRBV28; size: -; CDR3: CASSFTGESRETQYF; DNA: TGTGCCAGCAGTTTTACAGGGGAGAGTCGGGAGACCCAGTACTTC